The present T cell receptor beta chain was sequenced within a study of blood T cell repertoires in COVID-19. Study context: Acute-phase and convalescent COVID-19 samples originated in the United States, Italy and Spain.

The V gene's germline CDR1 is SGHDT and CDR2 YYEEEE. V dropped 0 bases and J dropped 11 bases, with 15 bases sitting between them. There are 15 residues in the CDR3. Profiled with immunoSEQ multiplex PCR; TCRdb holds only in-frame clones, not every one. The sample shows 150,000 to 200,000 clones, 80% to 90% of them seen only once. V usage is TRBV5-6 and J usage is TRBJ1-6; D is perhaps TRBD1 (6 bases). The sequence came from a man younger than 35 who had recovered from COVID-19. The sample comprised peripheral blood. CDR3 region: CASSLGQVMQTPLHF. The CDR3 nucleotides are TGTGCCAGCAGCTTGGGACAGGTCATGCAGACACCCCTCCACTTT.